These 17 T cell receptor beta chains were all obtained from the same sample, sequenced in a study of blood T cell repertoires in COVID-19. The table came from immunoSEQ multiplex PCR; TCRdb's copy has only in-frame clones and leaves some out. The table shows about 220,000 clones, with about 91% occurring only once. Sequences were obtained from PBMCs or T cells enriched from blood (not recorded which). These receptors were obtained from a woman in her thirties or forties with acute COVID-19.

The chain combines TRBV27 with TRBJ2-3; 12 nucleotides align to TRBD2. Germline CDR1 is MNHEY and CDR2 is SMNVEV (reference sequence). The V gene end was trimmed by 7 bases and the J gene end by 1 base; junction bases not matched to a gene: 15. The CDR3 is 19 amino acids. CDR3 in DNA: TGTGCCAGCATCGCTAGGGGACTAGCGGGTCGCAGGGGCACAGATACGCAGTATTTT. Translation gives CASIARGLAGRRGTDTQYF.

The V and J genes are TRBV6-2 or TRBV6-3 and TRBJ2-7, with a tentative D call TRBD2 (5 bases). Germline assignment: CDR1 MNHEY and CDR2 SVGEGT. V lost 0 bases, J lost 5 bases, and 11 bases lay in between. This CDR3 has 14 amino acids. CDR3 region: CASSYSRVNHEQYV. The CDR3 DNA is TGTGCCAGCAGTTACTCGAGGGTAAATCACGAGCAGTACGTC.

This chain connects TRBV27 to TRBJ2-7; 11 nucleotides align to TRBD2. The trim removed 3 bases at V and 6 bases at J, leaving 10 bases unmatched. The CDR3 has 16 residues. The germline CDR1 and CDR2 sequences are MNHEY and SMNVEV (reference sequence). The CDR3 DNA follows: TGTGCCAGCAGTTTCGCCCCTAGCGGGAGGCCAATCGAGCAGTACGTC. It codes for CASSFAPSGRPIEQYV.

V is TRBV4-2 and J is TRBJ2-7; 8 bases are a match to TRBD2. CDR1 and CDR2 (germline): LGHNA, YNFKEQ. V lost 0 bases and J lost 3; bases outside the gene matches: 4. The CDR3 totals 15 residues. CDR3 bases: TGTGCCAGCAGCCAAGATGTAGGGACTAGCTACGAGCAGTACTTC. Residues: CASSQDVGTSYEQYF.

The genes are TRBV4-3 and TRBJ1-4; 12 bases match TRBD1. Per the germline V gene, CDR1 is LGHNA and CDR2 is YSLEER. The V gene end was trimmed by 4 bases and the J gene end by 3 bases; junction bases not matched to a gene: 6. This CDR3 has 17 residues. The CDR3 DNA reads as TGCGCCAGCAGCCGAGGGACAGGGGGCTTGGCTAATGAAAAACTGTTTTTT. Its translation: CASSRGTGGLANEKLFF.

This clone was recorded once. The chain joins TRBV25-1 to TRBJ2-5, with 11 bases aligning to TRBD2. CDR1 is MGHDK and CDR2 is SYGVNS in the germline V gene. CDR3 length: 15 amino acids. The V gene end was trimmed by 3 bases and the J gene end by 1 base; junction bases not matched to a gene: 1. For the CDR3, the DNA is TGTGCCAGCAGTGAGGGGACTAGCGGCCAAGAGACCCAGTACTTC. It specifies CASSEGTSGQETQYF. Full variable domain (rest looked up from reference TRBV25-1 and TRBJ2-5): EADIYQTPRYLVIGTGKKITLECSQTMGHDKMYWYQQDPGMELHLIHYSYGVNSTEKGDLSSESTVSRIRTEHFPLTLESARPSHTSQYLCASSEGTSGQETQYFGPGTRLLVL.

The rearrangement uses TRBV5-1 and TRBJ2-5; possible D gene TRBD1, 6 bases. V was clipped by 7 bases and J by 2 bases, with 15 bases between them. Germline-derived CDR1 and CDR2 are SGHRS and YFSETQ. The CDR3 has 14 amino acids. The CDR3 loop reads CASRRTVLQETQYF. The CDR3, as DNA: TGCGCCAGCCGGAGGACAGTTCTACAAGAGACCCAGTACTTC.

The V gene is TRBV28, the J gene TRBJ2-3, with 9 bases identical to TRBD2. CDR3 length equals 16 residues. CDR1 and CDR2 (germline): MDHEN, SYDVKM. The V and J ends lost 5 bases and 5 bases, in that order; junction bases with no gene match: 11. The CDR3 spells CASSIAPGLAKDTQYF. The DNA of the CDR3 is TGTGCCAGCAGTATAGCCCCGGGACTAGCAAAAGATACGCAGTATTTT.

The chain links TRBV18 to TRBJ2-5; 9 nucleotides match TRBD1. V lost 1 base and J lost 7; bases outside the gene matches: 10. Germline CDR1 and CDR2: KGHSH and LQKENI. The CDR3 runs to 16 residues. The CDR3 here is CASSPLPGTGFGTQYF. The CDR3 DNA is TGTGCCAGCTCACCACTTCCCGGGACAGGGTTTGGGACCCAGTACTTC.

The rearrangement joins TRBV5-1 to TRBJ2-3; 7 bases map to TRBD1. The CDR3 is made up of 15 amino acids. Trimming at V came to 4 bases and at J to 2 bases, leaving 7 bases not matched to a gene. CDR1 and CDR2 (germline): SGHRS, YFSETQ. CDR3 amino acids: CASSLWTGATDTQYF. In DNA, the CDR3 is TGCGCCAGCAGCCTCTGGACAGGCGCCACAGATACGCAGTATTTT.

The chain uses TRBV12-3 or TRBV12-4 and TRBJ2-5, with D hard to call. The ends were cut back, 3 bases at V and 1 base at J, with 6 bases in the middle. This CDR3 comprises 13 residues. DNA for the CDR3: TGTGCCAGCAGTTTCCTCCCCCAAGAGACCCAGTACTTC. It is translated as CASSFLPQETQYF.

This sequence joins TRBV5-1 and TRBJ1-2, with 8 bases aligning to TRBD1. Trimming cost V 0 bases and J 6 bases; bases outside gene matches: 7. The CDR3 has 15 amino acids. Germline V gives CDR1 SGHRS, CDR2 YFSETQ. CDR3 sequence reads: CASSLETGVRNGYTF. The CDR3 DNA reads as TGCGCCAGCAGCTTGGAGACAGGGGTTAGGAATGGCTACACCTTC.

The chain recombines TRBV29-1 with TRBJ1-5, with a possible D match to TRBD1 (5 bases). CDR1 is SQVTM, CDR2 ANQGSEA, per germline. CDR3 size: 12 residues. Between the trimmed V and J ends, which lost 5 bases and 7 bases, there was a span of 12 bases. The chain's CDR3 is CSVQIGVQPQHF. CDR3 DNA sequence: TGCAGCGTTCAAATAGGGGTACAGCCCCAGCATTTT.

As for this clone: The same CDR3 is also encoded by other DNA sequences in this sample. The CDR3 sequence is CASSIDSLNTGELFF. CDR3 DNA sequence: TGTGCCAGTAGTATAGACAGTTTGAACACCGGGGAGCTGTTTTTT. J is TRBJ2-2 and V is TRBV19; D unclear. The V and J ends lost 0 bases and 1 base respectively, with 6 bases between them. In germline, CDR1 is LNHDA, CDR2 SQIVND (reference sequence). This CDR3 comprises 15 residues.

This sequence joins TRBV4-1 and TRBJ1-4; TRBD1 agrees at 7 bases. This CDR3 contains 17 residues. CDR1 is MGHRA, CDR2 YSYEKL, per germline. Losses at the gene ends were 0 bases for V and 8 bases for J; bases not matched to a gene: 12. The chain's CDR3 is CASSQEGTDLVTEKLFF. CDR3 coding DNA: TGCGCCAGCAGCCAAGAGGGGACAGATCTGGTTACGGAAAAACTGTTTTTT.

Remarks on this clone: Mismatch with germline at one junction end may stem from a read error. CDR3 nucleotide sequence: TGTGCCAGCAGGGAAGGGGGCATCGCTACCCACAATGAGCAGTTCTTC. Translated: CASREGGIATHNEQFF. The V call is TRBV2, the J call TRBJ2-1; 7 bases align to TRBD1. Germline V lookup: CDR1 SNHLY, CDR2 FYNNEI. The CDR3 has 16 residues. Based on the CDR3 plus reference TRBV2 and TRBJ2-1, the full variable domain is EPEVTQTPSHQVTQMGQEVILRCVPISNHLYFYWYRQILGQKVEFLVSFYNNEISEKSEIFDDQFSVERPDGSNFTLKIRSTKLEDSAMYFCASREGGIATHNEQFFGPGTRLTVL.

This chain joins TRBV14 and TRBJ1-3, with 7 bases matching TRBD1. The V segment lost 5 bases and the J segment 1 base; nucleotides outside the gene matches: 8. Per germline, CDR1 SGHDN and CDR2 FVKESK. The length of the CDR3 is 16 residues. The CDR3 DNA is TGTGCCAGCAGCTTCCGGACAGGTTCTTCTGGAAACACCATATATTTT. Its translation: CASSFRTGSSGNTIYF.